This T cell receptor (beta chain) derives from a study of metastatic and nonmetastatic thyroid tumors. Study-wide background: Across peripheral blood and tumor or nodule tissue samples taken from malignant and benign thyroid patients, the repertoires were compared with one another. Study-level points and caveats: Across blood and tumor, TCR beta diversity in malignant thyroid tumors was reportedly significantly higher than in benign nodules.

Patients were all untreated before their thyroid surgery. Original methodology: Building a distant-metastasis classifier for papillary thyroid cancer drew on CDR3 differences across clinicopathological groups. Through MiXCR, TCRdb re-clonotyped the PCR reads. These V and J calls originate from TCRdb's pipeline instead of the authors' own analysis. This sample has about 4,300 clones, with roughly two fifths found just once. Comments on this clone: Antigen: not known.

From germline, CDR1 is SGHRS and CDR2 YFSETQ. Trimming removed 4 bases from V and 8 bases from J, with 18 bases in between. The CDR3 totals 15 residues. The chain combines TRBV5-1 with TRBJ1-4, with D unresolved. Sequenced material: tumor tissue. The TCR originated in a male donor with papillary thyroid cancer or a benign thyroid nodule (not recorded which). Some clones in this sample may be carry-over from other donors' samples. For the CDR3, the DNA is TGCGCCAGCAGCCCGGGGATCGACCTGAAAGAAAAACTGTTTTTT. Its translation is CASSPGIDLKEKLFF.